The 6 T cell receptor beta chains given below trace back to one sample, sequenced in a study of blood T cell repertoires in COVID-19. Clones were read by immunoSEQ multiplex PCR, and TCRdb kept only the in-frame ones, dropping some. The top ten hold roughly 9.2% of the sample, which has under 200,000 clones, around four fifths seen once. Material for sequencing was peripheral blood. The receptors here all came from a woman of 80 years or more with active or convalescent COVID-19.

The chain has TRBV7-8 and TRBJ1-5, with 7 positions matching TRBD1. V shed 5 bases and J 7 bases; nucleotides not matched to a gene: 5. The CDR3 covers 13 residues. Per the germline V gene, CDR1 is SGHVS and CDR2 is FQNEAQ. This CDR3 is CASSRQGRQPQHF. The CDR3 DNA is TGTGCCAGCAGCCGACAGGGAAGACAGCCCCAGCATTTT.

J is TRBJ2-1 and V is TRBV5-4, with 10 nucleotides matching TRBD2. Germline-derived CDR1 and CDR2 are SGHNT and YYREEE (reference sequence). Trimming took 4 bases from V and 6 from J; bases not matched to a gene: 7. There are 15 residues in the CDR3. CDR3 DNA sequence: TGTGCCAGCAGCCCCGAGCGGGGGGGACCCAATGAGCAGTTCTTC. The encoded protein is CASSPERGGPNEQFF.

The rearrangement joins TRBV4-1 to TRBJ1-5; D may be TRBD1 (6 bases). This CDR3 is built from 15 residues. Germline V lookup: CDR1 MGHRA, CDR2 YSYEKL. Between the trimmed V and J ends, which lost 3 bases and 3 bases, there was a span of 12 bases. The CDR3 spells CASSHAGAFNQPQHF. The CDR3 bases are TGCGCCAGCAGCCACGCAGGGGCCTTCAATCAGCCCCAGCATTTT.

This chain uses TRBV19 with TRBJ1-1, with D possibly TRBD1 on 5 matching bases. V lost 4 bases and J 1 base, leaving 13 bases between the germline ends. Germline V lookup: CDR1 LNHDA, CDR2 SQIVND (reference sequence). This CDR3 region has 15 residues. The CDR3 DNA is TGTGCCAGTAGTAGGGGCCTAGATTGGAACACTGAAGCTTTCTTT. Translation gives CASSRGLDWNTEAFF.

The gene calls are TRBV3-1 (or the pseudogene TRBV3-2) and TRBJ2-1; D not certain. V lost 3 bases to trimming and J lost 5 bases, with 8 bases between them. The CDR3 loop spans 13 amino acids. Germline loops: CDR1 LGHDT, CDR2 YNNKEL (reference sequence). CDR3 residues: CASSQGLNNEQFF. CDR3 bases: TGTGCCAGCAGCCAGGGCCTAAACAATGAGCAGTTCTTC.

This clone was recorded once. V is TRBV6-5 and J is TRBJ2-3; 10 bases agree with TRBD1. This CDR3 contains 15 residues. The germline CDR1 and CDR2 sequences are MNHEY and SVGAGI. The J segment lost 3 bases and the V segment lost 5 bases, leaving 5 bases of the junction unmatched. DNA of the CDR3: TGTGCCAGCAGTCGCATGGGACAGGGGACAGATACGCAGTATTTT. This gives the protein CASSRMGQGTDTQYF.